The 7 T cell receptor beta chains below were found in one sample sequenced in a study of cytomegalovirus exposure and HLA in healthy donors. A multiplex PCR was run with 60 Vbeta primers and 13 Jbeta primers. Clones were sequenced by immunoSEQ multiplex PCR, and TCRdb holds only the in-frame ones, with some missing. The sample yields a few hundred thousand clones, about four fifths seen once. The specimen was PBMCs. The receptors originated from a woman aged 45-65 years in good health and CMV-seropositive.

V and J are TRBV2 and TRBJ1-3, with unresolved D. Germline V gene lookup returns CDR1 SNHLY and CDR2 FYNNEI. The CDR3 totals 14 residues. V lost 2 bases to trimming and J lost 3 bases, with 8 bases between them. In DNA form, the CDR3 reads TGTGCCAGCAGTGAAATCCGCAGTGGAAACACCATATATTTT. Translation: CASSEIRSGNTIYF.

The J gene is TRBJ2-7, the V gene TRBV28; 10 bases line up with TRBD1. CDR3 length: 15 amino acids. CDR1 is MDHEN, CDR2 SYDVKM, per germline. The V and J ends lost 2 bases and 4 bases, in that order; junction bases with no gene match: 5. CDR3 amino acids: CASSLPGTGVYEQYF. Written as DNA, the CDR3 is TGTGCCAGCAGTTTACCCGGGACAGGGGTTTACGAGCAGTACTTC.

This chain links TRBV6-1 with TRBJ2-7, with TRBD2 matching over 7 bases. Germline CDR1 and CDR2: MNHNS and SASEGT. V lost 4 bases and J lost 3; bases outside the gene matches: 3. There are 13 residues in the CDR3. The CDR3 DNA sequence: TGTGCCAGCAGTGTTGGGAGGGTCTACGAGCAGTACTTC. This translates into CASSVGRVYEQYF.

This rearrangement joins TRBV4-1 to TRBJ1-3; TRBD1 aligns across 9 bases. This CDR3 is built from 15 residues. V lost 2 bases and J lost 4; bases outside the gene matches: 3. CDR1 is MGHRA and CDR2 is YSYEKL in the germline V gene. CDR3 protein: CASSQMGQGGNTIYF. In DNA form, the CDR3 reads TGCGCCAGCAGCCAAATGGGACAGGGCGGAAACACCATATATTTT.

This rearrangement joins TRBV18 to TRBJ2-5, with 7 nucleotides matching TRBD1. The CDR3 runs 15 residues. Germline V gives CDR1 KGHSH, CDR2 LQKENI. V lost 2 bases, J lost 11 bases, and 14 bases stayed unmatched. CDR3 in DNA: TGTGCCAGCTCACCAGTTCAGGGGGTGTCAAAGGAGCAGTACTTC. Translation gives CASSPVQGVSKEQYF.

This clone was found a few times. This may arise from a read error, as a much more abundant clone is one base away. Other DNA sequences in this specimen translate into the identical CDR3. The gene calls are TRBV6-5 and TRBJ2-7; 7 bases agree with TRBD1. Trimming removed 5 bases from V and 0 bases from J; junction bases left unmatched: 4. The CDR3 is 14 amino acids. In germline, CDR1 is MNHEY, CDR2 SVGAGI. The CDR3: CASSEGDSSYEQYF. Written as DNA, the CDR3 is TGTGCCAGCAGTGAAGGGGACAGCTCCTACGAGCAGTACTTC.

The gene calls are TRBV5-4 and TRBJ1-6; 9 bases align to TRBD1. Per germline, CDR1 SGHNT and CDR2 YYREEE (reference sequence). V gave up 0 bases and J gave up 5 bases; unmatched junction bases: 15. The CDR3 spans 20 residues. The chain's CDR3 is CASSLDMGQGTFKDNSPLHF. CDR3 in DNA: TGTGCCAGCAGCTTGGATATGGGACAGGGAACTTTTAAGGATAATTCACCCCTCCACTTT.